This T cell receptor beta chain derives from a study of blood T cells in healthy people across ages. CDR1 MDHEN and CDR2 SYDVKM come from the germline V gene. V was shortened by 2 bases and J by 1 base, with 18 bases between the two germline ends. This CDR3 has 17 amino acids. It was with a sample-barcoded 5' primer and a J-beta primer mix that a second PCR of about 6 to 12 cycles was run. TCRdb redid the calling of the 5' RACE reads with MiXCR, one entry per CDR3 protein. The profile covers around 940,000 distinct CDR3 sequences, with about 53% appearing a single time and about a fifth taken by the ten largest.

This TCR came from a woman in her fifties or sixties in good health. V usage is TRBV28 and J usage is TRBJ2-7, with D possibly TRBD2 on 7 matching bases. The sequencing sample was made of blood. This chain's CDR3 is CASSLAKRGGASYEQYF. In DNA form, the CDR3 reads TGTGCCAGCAGTTTAGCTAAAAGGGGGGGGGCGTCCTACGAGCAGTACTTC. The full variable domain, completed using reference TRBV28 and TRBJ2-7, is DVKVTQSSRYLVKRTGEKVFLECVQDMDHENMFWYRQDPGLGLRLIYFSYDVKMKEKGDIPEGYSVSREKKERFSLILESASTNQTSMYLCASSLAKRGGASYEQYFGPGTRLTVT.